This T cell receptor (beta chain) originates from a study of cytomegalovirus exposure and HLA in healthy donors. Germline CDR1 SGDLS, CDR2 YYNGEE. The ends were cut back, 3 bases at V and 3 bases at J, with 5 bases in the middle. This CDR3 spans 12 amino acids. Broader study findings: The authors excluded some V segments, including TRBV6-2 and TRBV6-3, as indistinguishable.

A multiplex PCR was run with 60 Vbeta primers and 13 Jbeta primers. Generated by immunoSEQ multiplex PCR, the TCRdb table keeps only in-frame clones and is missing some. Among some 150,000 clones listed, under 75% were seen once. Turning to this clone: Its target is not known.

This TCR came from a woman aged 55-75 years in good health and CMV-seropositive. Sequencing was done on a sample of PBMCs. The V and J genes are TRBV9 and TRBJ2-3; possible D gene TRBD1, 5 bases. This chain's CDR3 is CASSEGTDTQYF. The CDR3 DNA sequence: TGTGCCAGCAGCGAGGGGACAGATACGCAGTATTTT.